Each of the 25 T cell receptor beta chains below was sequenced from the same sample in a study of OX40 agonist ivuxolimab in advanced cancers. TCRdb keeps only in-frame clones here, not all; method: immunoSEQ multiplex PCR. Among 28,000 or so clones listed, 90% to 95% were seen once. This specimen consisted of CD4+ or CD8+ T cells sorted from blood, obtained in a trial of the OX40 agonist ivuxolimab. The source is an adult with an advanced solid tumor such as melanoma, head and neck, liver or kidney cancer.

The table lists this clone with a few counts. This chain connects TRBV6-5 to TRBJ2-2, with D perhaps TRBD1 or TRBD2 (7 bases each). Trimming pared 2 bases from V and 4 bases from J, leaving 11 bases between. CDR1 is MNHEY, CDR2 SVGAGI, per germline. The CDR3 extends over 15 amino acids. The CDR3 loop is CASSYQGGGTGELFF. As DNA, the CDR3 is TGTGCCAGCAGTTACCAGGGGGGGGGCACCGGGGAGCTGTTTTTT.

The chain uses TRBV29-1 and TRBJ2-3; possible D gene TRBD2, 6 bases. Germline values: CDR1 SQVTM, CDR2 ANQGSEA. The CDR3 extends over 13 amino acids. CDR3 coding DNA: TGCACCGGAGGGAGCACTAGCACAGATACGCAGTATTTT. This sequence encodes CTGGSTSTDTQYF.

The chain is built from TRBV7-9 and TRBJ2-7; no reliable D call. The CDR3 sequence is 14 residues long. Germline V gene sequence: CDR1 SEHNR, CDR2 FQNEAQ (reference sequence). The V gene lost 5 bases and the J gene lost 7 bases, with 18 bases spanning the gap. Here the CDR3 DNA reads TGTGCCAGCAGCCCAGTGGTAGGCCTCCCTGAGCAGTACTTC. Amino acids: CASSPVVGLPEQYF.

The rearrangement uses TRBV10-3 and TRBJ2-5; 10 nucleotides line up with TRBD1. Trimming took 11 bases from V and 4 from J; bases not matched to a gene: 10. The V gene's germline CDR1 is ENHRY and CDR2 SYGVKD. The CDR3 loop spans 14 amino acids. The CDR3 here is CAASGDRGVETQYF. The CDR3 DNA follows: TGTGCCGCGTCTGGGGACAGGGGAGTAGAGACCCAGTACTTC.

CDR3 DNA: TGTGCCAGCAGTTTAAAGGACAAATCTAACTATGGCTACACCTTC. Its protein product is CASSLKDKSNYGYTF. The chain uses TRBV27 and TRBJ1-2, with D perhaps TRBD1 (5 bases). V was trimmed by 2 bases and J by 0 bases, leaving 10 bases between them. CDR3 length: 15 residues. In germline, CDR1 is MNHEY, CDR2 SMNVEV (reference sequence).

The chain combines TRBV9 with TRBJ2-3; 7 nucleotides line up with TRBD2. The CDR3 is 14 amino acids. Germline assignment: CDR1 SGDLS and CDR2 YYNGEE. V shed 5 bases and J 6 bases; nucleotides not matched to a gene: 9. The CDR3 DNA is TGTGCCAGCAGTTTGACTAGCCGATTTGATACGCAGTATTTT. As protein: CASSLTSRFDTQYF.

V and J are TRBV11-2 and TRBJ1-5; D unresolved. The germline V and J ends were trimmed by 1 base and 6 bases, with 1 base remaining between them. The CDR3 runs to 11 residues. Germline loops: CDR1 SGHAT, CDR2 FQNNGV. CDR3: CASSLVQPQHF. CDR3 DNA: TGTGCCAGCAGCTTAGTTCAGCCCCAGCATTTT.

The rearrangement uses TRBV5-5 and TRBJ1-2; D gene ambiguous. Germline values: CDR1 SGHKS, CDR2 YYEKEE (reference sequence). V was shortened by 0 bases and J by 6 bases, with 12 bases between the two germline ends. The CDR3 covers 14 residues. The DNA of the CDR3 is TGTGCCAGCAGCTTGGTCGGGGTACCCCATGGCTACACCTTC. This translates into CASSLVGVPHGYTF.

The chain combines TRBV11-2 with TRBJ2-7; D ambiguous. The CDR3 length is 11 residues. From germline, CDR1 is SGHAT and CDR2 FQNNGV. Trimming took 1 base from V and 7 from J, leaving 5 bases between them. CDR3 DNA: TGTGCCAGCAGCTTAGCCGAGGAGCAGTACTTC. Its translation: CASSLAEEQYF.

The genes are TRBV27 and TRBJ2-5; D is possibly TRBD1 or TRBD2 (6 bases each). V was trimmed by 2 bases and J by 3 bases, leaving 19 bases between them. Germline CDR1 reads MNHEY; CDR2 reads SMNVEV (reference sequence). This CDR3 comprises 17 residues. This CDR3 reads CASSLLPLSEGEETQYF. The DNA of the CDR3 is TGTGCCAGCAGTTTACTCCCTCTCTCGGAGGGGGAAGAGACCCAGTACTTC.

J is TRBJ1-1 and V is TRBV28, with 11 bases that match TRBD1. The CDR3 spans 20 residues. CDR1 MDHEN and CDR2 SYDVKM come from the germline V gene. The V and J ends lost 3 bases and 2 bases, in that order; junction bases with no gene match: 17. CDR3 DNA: TGTGCCAGCAGTTTCCCACCGGACAGGGGGCTGGGAATAGTCAACACTGAAGCTTTCTTT. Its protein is CASSFPPDRGLGIVNTEAFF.

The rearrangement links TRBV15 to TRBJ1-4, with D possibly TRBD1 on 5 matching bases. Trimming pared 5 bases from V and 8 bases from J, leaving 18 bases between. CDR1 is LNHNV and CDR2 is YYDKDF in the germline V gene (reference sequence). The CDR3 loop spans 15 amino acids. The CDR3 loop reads CATSRMGFGAEKLFF. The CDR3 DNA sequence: TGTGCCACCAGCCGGATGGGGTTCGGGGCCGAAAAACTGTTTTTT.

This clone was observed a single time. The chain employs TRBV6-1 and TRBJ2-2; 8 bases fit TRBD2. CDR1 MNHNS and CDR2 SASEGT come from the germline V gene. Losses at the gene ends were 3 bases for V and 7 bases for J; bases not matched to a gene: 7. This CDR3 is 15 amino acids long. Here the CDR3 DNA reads TGTGCCAGCAGTGACGGGGGGGGCCATGTCGGGGAGCTGTTTTTT. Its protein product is CASSDGGGHVGELFF.

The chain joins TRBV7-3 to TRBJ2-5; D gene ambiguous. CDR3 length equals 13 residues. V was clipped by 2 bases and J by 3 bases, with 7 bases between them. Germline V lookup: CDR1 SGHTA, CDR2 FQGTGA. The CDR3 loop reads CASSLLGKETQYF. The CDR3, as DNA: TGTGCCAGCAGCTTACTAGGAAAAGAGACCCAGTACTTC.

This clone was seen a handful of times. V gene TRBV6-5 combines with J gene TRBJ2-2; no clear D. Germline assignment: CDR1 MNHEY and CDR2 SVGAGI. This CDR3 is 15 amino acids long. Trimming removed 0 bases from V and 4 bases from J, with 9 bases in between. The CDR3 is CASSYSPSLTGELFF. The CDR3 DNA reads TGTGCCAGCAGTTACTCGCCCAGCCTCACCGGGGAGCTGTTTTTT.

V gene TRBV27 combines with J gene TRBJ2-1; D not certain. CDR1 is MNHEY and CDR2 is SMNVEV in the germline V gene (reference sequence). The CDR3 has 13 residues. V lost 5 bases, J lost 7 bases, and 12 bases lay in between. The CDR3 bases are TGTGCCAGCAGTCCACCCTCGGAGAATGAGCAGTTCTTC. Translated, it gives CASSPPSENEQFF.

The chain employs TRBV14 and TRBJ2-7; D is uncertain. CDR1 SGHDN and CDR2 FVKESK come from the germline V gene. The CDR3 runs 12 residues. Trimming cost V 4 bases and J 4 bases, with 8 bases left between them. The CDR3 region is CASSPGSYEQYF. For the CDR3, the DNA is TGTGCCAGCAGCCCCGGCAGTTACGAGCAGTACTTC.

The CDR3 nucleotides read TGTGCCAGCAGTGACGGGACAGTTTTCGAAAAACTGTTTTTT. This codes for CASSDGTVFEKLFF. The J gene is TRBJ1-4, the V gene TRBV6-6; 7 bases line up with TRBD1. Germline loops: CDR1 MNHNY, CDR2 SVGAGI (reference sequence). CDR3 length: 14 amino acids. With V trimmed by 5 bases and J by 8 bases, 8 bases remained unmatched.

The chain's CDR3 is CASSQDWAGVADTQYF. CDR3 DNA: TGCGCCAGCAGCCAAGACTGGGCGGGAGTCGCAGATACGCAGTATTTT. The V gene is TRBV4-1, the J gene TRBJ2-3; 7 positions match TRBD2. The germline V gene has CDR1 MGHRA and CDR2 YSYEKL. The CDR3 has 16 amino acids. The junction had 7 bases not matched to a gene; V was cut back by 0 bases and J by 4 bases.

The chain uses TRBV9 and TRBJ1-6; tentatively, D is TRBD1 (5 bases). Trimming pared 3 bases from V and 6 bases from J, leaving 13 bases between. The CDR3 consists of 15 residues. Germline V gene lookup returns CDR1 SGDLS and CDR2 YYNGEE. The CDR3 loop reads CASSALQGSNSPLHF. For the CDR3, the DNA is TGTGCCAGCAGCGCCCTCCAGGGAAGTAATTCACCCCTCCACTTT.

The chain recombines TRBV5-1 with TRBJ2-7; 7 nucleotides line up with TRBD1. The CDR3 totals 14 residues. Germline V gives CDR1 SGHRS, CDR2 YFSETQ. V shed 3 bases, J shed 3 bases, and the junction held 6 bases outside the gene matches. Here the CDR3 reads CASSSGQTLYEQYF. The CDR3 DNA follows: TGCGCCAGCAGCTCGGGACAGACCCTCTACGAGCAGTACTTC.

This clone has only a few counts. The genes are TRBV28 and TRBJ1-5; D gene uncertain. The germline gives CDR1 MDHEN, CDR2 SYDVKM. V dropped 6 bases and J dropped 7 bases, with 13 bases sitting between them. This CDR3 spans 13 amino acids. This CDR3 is CASRSTMLQPQHF. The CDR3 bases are TGTGCCAGCAGGTCAACGATGCTGCAGCCCCAGCATTTT.

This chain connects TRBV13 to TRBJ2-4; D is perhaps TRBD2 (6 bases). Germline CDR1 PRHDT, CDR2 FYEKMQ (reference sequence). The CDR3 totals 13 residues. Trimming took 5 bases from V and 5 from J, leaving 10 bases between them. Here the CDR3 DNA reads TGTGCCAGCAGCAGGTCGGGGGAAAACATTCAGTACTTC. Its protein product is CASSRSGENIQYF.

The CDR3 nucleotides read TGTGCCAGTAGTATCCTGGGAAGGGACACCGTTAGCGAGCAGTACTTC. As protein: CASSILGRDTVSEQYF. The chain employs TRBV19 and TRBJ2-7, with a possible D match to TRBD1 (6 bases). V was shortened by 3 bases and J by 6 bases, with 21 bases between the two germline ends. CDR3 length: 16 residues. Germline V gene sequence: CDR1 LNHDA, CDR2 SQIVND (reference sequence).

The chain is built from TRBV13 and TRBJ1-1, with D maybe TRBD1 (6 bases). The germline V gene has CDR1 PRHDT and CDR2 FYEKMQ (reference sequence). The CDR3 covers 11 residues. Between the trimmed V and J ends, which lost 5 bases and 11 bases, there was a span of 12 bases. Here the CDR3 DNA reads TGTGCCAGCAGCCTTCGACAGGAGGCTTTCTTT. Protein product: CASSLRQEAFF. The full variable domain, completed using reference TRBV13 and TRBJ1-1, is AAGVIQSPRHLIKEKRETATLKCYPIPRHDTVYWYQQGPGQDPQFLISFYEKMQSDKGSIPDRFSAQQFSDYHSELNMSSLELGDSALYFCASSLRQEAFFGQGTRLTVV.